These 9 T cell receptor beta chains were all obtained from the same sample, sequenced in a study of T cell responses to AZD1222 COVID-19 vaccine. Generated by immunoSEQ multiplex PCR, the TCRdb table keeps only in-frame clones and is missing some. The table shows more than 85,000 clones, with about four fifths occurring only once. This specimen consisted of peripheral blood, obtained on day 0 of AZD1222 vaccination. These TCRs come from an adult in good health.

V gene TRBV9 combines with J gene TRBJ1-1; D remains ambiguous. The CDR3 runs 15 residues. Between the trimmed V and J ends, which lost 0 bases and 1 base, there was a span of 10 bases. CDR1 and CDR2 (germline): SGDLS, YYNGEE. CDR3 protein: CASSVDPGANTEAFF. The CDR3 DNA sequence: TGTGCCAGCAGCGTAGACCCGGGCGCGAACACTGAAGCTTTCTTT.

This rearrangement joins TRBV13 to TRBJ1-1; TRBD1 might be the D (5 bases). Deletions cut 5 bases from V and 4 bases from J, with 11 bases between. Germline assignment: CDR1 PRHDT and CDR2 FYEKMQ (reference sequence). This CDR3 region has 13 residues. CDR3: CASSPGGGTEAFF. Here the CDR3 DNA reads TGTGCCAGCAGCCCCGGTGGGGGCACTGAAGCTTTCTTT.

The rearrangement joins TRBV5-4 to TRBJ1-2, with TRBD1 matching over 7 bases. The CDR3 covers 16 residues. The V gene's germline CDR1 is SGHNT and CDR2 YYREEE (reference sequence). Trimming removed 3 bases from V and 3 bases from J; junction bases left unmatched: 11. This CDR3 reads CASSSARQGGDYGYTF. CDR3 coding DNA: TGTGCCAGCAGCTCCGCCCGACAGGGTGGCGACTATGGCTACACCTTC. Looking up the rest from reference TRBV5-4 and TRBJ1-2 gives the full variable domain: ETGVTQSPTHLIKTRGQQVTLRCSSQSGHNTVSWYQQALGQGPQFIFQYYREEENGRGNFPPRFSGLQFPNYSSELNVNALELDDSALYLCASSSARQGGDYGYTFGSGTRLTVV.

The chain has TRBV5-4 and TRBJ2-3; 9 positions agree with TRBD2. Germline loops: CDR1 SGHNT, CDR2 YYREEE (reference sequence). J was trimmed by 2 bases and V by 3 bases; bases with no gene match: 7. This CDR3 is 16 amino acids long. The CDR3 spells CASSWESGGLTDTQYF. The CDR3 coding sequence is TGTGCCAGCAGCTGGGAGAGCGGGGGGCTCACAGATACGCAGTATTTT.

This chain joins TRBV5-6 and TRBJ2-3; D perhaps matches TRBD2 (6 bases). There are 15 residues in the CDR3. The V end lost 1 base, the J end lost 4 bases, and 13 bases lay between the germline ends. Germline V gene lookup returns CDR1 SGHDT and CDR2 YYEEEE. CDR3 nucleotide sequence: TGTGCCAGCAGCTTGTTCGGGGGTGACGCAGATACGCAGTATTTT. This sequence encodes CASSLFGGDADTQYF.

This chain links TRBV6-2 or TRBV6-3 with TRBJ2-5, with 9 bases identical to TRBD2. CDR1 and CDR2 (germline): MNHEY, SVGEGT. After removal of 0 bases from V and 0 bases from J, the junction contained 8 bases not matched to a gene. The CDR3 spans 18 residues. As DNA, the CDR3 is TGTGCCAGCAGTTACTCGCCCGTAGCGGGAGTCGACCAAGAGACCCAGTACTTC. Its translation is CASSYSPVAGVDQETQYF.

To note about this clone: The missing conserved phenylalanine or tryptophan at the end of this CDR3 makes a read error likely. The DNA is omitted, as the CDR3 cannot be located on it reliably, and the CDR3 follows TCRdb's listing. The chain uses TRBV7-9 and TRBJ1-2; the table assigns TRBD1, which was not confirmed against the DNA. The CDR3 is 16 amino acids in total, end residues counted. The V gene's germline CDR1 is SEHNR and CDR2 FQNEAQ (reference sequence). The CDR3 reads CASSLVGTGGYGYTFH.

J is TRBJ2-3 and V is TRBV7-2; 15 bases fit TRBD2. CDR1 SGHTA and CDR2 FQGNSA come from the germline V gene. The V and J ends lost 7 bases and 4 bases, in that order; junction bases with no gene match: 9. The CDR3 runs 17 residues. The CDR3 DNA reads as TGTGCCAGCACCCCGGGACTAGCGGGAGGAGGGTCAGATACGCAGTATTTT. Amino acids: CASTPGLAGGGSDTQYF.

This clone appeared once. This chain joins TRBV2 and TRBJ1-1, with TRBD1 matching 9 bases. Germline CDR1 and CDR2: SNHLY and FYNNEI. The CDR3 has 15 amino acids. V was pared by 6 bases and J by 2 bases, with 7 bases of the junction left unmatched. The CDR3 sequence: CASSKTGGGNTEAFF. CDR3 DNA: TGTGCCAGCAGCAAGACAGGGGGAGGAAACACTGAAGCTTTCTTT.